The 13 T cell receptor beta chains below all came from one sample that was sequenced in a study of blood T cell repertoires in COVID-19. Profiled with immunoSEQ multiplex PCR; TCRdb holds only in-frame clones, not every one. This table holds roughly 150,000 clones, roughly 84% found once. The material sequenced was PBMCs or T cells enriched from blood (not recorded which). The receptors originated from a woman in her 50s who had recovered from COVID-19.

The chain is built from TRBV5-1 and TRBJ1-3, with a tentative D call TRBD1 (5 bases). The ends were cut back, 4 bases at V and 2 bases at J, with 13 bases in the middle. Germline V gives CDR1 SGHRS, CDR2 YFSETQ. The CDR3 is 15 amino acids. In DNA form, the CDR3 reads TGCGCCAGCAGCCCTGACGGGGGAGCTGGAAACACCATATATTTT. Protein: CASSPDGGAGNTIYF.

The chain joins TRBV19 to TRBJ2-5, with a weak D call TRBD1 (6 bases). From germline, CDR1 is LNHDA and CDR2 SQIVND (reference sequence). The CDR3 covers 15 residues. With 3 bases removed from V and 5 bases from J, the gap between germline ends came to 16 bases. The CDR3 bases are TGTGCCAGTAGTATCTTGACAGGCGCCGGGGAGACCCAGTACTTC. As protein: CASSILTGAGETQYF.

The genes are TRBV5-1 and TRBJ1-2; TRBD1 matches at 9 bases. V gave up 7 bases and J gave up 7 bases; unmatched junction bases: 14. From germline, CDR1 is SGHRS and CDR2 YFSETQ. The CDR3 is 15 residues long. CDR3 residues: CASSWTGEIASGYTF. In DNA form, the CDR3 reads TGCGCCAGCTCCTGGACAGGGGAGATAGCTAGTGGCTACACCTTC.

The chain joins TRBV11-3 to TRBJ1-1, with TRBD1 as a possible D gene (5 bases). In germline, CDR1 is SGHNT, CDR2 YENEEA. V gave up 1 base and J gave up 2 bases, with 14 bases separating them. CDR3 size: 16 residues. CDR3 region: CASSLASRAPNTEAFF. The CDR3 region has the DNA TGTGCCAGCAGCTTAGCGAGCAGGGCTCCAAACACTGAAGCTTTCTTT.

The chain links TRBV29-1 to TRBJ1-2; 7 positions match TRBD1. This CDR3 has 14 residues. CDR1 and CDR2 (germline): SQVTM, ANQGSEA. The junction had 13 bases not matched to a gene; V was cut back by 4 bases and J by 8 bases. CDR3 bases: TGCAGCGTTGTACAGACAGGGATGTTTAGGGGCTACACCTTC. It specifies CSVVQTGMFRGYTF.

The CDR3 DNA reads TGTGCCAGTAGTAATCGAGCGGGCCGCACAGATACGCAGTATTTT. It encodes CASSNRAGRTDTQYF. This rearrangement joins TRBV19 to TRBJ2-3; tentatively, D is TRBD2 (6 bases). The CDR3 sequence is 15 residues long. Germline V gene lookup returns CDR1 LNHDA and CDR2 SQIVND (reference sequence). Trimming took 4 bases from V and 1 from J, leaving 12 bases between them.

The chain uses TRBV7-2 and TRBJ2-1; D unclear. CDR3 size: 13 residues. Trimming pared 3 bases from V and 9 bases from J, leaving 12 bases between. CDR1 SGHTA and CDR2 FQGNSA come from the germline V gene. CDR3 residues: CASSLERVSEQFF. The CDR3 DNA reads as TGTGCCAGCAGCTTGGAGAGAGTAAGTGAGCAGTTCTTC.

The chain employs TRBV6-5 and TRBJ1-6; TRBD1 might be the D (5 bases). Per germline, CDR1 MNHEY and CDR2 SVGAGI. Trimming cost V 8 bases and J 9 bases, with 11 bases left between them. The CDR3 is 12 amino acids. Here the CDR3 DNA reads TGTGCCAGCTGGCAGGGCCTTTCACCCCTCCACTTT. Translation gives CASWQGLSPLHF.

The CDR3 loop reads CASSQGRGAFNEQFF. For the CDR3, the DNA is TGTGCCAGCAGCCAAGGGCGGGGGGCCTTCAATGAGCAGTTCTTC. The chain combines TRBV3-1 (or the pseudogene TRBV3-2) with TRBJ2-1; 8 bases map to TRBD2. This CDR3 has 15 amino acids. Germline CDR1 LGHDT, CDR2 YNNKEL (reference sequence). J gave up 6 bases and V 1 base, and 5 bases lay outside the gene matches.

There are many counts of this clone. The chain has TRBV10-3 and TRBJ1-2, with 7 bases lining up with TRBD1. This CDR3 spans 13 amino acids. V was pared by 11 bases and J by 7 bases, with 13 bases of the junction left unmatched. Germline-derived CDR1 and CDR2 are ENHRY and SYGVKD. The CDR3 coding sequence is TGTGCCTCTACCACCGACAGGGCCGTTGGCTACACCTTC. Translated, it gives CASTTDRAVGYTF.

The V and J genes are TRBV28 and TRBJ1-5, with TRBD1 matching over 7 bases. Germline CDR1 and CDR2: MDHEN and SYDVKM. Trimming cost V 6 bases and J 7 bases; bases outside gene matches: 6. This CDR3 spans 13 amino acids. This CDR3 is CASRGDSAQPQHF. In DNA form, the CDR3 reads TGTGCCAGCAGGGGGGACAGTGCCCAGCCCCAGCATTTT.

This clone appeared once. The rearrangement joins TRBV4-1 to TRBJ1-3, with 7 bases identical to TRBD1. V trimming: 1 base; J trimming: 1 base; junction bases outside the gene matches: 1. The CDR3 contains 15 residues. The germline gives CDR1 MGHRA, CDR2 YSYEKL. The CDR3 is CASSQGTGSGNTIYF. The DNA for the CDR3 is TGCGCCAGCAGCCAAGGGACAGGATCTGGAAACACCATATATTTT.

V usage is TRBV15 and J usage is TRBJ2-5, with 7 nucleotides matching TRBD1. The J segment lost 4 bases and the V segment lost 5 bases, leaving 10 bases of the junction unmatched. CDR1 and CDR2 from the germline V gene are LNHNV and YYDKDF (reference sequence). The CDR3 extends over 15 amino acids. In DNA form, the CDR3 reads TGTGCCACCAGCCCCTCACCCACAGGGGTAGAGACCCAGTACTTC. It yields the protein CATSPSPTGVETQYF.